This TCR beta chain was captured by sequencing in a study of PD-1 blockade in classical Hodgkin lymphoma. Study context: Every 2 weeks, patients got 3 mg/kg intravenous nivolumab.

This CDR3 spans 13 amino acids. Germline V gene sequence: CDR1 SQVTM, CDR2 ANQGSEA. The V gene end was trimmed by 7 bases and the J gene end by 1 base; junction bases not matched to a gene: 5. Remarks on this clone: The antigen remains undetermined.

TCRdb's table, derived via immunoSEQ multiplex PCR, lists solely in-frame clones and lacks some. Of roughly 90,000 clones detected, over 80% appear once; the ten largest clones hold over 15%. Notes on the study in general: What caused the repertoire differences, perhaps disease activity or prior therapy, remains undefined.

Noted time point: cycle 4 day 1 (C4D1), after about 6 weeks of nivolumab. Every patient had relapsed following autologous stem cell transplantation, and cohorts differed in brentuximab vedotin exposure. The sequenced sample was peripheral blood mononuclear cells (PBMCs), obtained before the fourth cycle of nivolumab. The gene calls are TRBV29-1 and TRBJ1-1; 8 bases line up with TRBD1. This TCR was recovered from a human donor with classical Hodgkin lymphoma. Written as DNA, the CDR3 is TGCAGCGCCCGACAGGGGACGAACACTGAAGCTTTCTTT. Its protein product is CSARQGTNTEAFF.